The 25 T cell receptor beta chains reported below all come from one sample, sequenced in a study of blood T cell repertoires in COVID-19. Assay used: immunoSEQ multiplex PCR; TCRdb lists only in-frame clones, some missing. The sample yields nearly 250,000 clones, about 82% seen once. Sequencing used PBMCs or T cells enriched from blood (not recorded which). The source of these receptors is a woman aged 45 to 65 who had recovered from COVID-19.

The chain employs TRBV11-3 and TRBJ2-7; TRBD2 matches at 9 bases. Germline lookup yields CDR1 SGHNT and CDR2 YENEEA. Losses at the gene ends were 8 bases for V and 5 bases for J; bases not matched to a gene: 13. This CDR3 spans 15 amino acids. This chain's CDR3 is CASDARPSGTNEQYF. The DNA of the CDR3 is TGTGCCAGCGATGCCCGCCCTAGCGGGACCAACGAGCAGTACTTC.

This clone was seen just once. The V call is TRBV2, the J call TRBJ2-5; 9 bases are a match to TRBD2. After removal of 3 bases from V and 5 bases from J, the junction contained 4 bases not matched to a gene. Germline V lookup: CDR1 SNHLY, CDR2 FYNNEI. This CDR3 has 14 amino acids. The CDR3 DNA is TGTGCCAGCAGTGACGGACTAGCGTGGGAGACCCAGTACTTC. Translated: CASSDGLAWETQYF.

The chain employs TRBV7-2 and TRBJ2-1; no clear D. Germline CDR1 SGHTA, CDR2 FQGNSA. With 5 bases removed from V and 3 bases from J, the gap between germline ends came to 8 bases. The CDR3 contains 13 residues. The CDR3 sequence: CASSDLGYNEQFF. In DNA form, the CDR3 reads TGTGCCAGCAGCGACTTGGGCTACAATGAGCAGTTCTTC.

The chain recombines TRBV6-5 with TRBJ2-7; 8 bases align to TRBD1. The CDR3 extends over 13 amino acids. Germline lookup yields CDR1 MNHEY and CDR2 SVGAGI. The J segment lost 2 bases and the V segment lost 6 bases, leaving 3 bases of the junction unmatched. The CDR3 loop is CASRRTGTYEQYF. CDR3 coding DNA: TGTGCCAGCAGACGGACAGGGACCTACGAGCAGTACTTC.

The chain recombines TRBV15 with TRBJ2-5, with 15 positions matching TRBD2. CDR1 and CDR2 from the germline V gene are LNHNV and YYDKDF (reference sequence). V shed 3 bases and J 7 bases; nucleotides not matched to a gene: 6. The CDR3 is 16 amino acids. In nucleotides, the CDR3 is TGTGCCACCAGCAGCAGGACTAGCGGGGGGGCAGGGACCCAGTACTTC. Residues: CATSSRTSGGAGTQYF.

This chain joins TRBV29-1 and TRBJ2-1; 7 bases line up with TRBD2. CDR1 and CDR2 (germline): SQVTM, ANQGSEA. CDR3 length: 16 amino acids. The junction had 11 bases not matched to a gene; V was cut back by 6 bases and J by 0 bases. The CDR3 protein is CSVAGGLGRSYNEQFF. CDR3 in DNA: TGCAGCGTGGCCGGCGGACTAGGCCGCTCCTACAATGAGCAGTTCTTC.

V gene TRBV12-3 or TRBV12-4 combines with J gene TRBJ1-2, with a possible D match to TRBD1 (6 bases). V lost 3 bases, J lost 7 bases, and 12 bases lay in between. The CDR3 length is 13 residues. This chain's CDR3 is CASSFEGVGGYTF. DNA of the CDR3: TGTGCCAGCAGTTTCGAGGGGGTGGGTGGCTACACCTTC.

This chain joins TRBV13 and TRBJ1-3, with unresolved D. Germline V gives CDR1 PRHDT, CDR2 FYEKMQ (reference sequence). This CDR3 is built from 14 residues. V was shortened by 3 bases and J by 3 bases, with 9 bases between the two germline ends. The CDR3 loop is CASSFFMFGNTIYF. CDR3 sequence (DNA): TGTGCCAGCAGCTTTTTTATGTTTGGAAACACCATATATTTT.

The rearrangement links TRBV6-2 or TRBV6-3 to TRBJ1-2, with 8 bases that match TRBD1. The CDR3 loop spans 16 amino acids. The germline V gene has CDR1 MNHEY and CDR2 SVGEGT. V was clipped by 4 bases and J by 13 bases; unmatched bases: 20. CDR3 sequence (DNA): TGTGCCAGCAGTTCCCCAACAGGGGGGGGCGACGGATGGGGCACCTTC. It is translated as CASSSPTGGGDGWGTF.

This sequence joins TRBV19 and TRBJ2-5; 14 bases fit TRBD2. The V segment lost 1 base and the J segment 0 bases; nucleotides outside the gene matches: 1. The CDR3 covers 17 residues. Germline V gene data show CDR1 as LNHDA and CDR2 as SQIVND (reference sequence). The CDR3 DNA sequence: TGTGCCAGTAGTATAGGACTAGCGGGGGGGCACCAAGAGACCCAGTACTTC. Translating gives CASSIGLAGGHQETQYF.

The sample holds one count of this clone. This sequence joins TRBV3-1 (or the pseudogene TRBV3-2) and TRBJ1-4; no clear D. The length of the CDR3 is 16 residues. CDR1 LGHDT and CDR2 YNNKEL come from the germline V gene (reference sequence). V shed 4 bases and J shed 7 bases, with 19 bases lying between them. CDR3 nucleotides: TGTGCCAGCAGCCCGAACCTACCGGGATCTGGTGAAAAACTGTTTTTT. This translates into CASSPNLPGSGEKLFF.

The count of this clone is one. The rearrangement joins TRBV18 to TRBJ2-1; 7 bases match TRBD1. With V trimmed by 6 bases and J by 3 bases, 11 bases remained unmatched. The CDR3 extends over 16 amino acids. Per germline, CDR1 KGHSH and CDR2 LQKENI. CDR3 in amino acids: CASSWAGGARYNEQFF. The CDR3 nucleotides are TGTGCCAGCTCGTGGGCAGGGGGTGCCCGCTACAATGAGCAGTTCTTC.

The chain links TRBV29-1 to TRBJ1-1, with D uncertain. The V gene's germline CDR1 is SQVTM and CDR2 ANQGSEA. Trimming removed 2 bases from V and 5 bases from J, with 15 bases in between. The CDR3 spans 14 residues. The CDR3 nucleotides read TGCAGCGTTGAAAAGGAGGGTTCTTCGACTGAAGCTTTCTTT. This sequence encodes CSVEKEGSSTEAFF.

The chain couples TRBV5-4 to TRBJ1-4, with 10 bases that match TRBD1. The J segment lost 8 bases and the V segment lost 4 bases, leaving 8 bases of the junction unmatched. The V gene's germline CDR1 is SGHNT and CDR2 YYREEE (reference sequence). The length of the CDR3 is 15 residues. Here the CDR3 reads CASSDPGTGDEKLFF. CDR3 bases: TGTGCCAGCAGCGACCCCGGGACAGGGGACGAAAAACTGTTTTTT.

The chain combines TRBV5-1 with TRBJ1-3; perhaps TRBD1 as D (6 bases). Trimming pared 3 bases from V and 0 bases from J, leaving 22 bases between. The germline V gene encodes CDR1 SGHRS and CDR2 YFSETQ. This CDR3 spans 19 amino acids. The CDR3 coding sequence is TGCGCCAGCAGCTCCCAGCCGGATATACAGGGCCTCTCTGGAAACACCATATATTTT. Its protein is CASSSQPDIQGLSGNTIYF.

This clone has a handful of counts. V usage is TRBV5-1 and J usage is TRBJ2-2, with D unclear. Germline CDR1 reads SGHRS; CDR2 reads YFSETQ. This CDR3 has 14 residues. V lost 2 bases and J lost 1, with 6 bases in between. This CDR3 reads CASSLQQNTGELFF. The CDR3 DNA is TGCGCCAGCAGCTTACAGCAGAACACCGGGGAGCTGTTTTTT.

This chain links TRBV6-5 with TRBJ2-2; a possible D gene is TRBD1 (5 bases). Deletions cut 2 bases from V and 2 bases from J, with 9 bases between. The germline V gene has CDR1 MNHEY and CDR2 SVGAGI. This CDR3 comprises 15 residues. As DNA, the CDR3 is TGTGCCAGCAGTTACGAAACAGGCAACACCGGGGAGCTGTTTTTT. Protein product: CASSYETGNTGELFF.

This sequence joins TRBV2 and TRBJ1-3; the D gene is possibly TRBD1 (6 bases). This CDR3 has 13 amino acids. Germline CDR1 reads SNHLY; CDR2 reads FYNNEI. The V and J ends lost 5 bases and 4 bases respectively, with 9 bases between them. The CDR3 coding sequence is TGTGCCAGCAGTCTCGACAGGGGAAACACCATATATTTT. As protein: CASSLDRGNTIYF. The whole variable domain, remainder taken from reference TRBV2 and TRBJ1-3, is EPEVTQTPSHQVTQMGQEVILRCVPISNHLYFYWYRQILGQKVEFLVSFYNNEISEKSEIFDDQFSVERPDGSNFTLKIRSTKLEDSAMYFCASSLDRGNTIYFGEGSWLTVV.

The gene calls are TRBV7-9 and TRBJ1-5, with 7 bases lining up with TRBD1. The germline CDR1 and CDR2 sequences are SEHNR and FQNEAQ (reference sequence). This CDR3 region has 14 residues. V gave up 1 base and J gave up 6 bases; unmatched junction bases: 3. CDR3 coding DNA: TGTGCCAGCAGCTTAGATACAGGGGTTCAGCCCCAGCATTTT. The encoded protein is CASSLDTGVQPQHF.

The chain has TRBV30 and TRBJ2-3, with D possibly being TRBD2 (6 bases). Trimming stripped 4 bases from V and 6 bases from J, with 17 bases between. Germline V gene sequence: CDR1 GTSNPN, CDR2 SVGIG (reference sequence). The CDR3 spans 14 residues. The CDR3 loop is CAWKRGRRGDTQYF. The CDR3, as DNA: TGTGCCTGGAAGCGAGGGCGGCGGGGTGATACGCAGTATTTT.

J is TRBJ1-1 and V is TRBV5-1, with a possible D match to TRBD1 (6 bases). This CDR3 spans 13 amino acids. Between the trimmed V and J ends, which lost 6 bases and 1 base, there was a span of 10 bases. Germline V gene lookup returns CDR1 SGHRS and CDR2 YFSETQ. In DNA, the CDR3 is TGCGCCAGCACCCGACAGGAGAACACTGAAGCTTTCTTT. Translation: CASTRQENTEAFF.

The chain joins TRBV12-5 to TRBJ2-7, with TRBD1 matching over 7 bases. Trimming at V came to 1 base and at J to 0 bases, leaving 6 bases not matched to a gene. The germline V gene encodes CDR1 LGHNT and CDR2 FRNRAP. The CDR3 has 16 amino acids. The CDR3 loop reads CASGLARQGRSYEQYF. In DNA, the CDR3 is TGTGCTAGTGGTTTGGCCAGACAGGGTCGCTCCTACGAGCAGTACTTC.

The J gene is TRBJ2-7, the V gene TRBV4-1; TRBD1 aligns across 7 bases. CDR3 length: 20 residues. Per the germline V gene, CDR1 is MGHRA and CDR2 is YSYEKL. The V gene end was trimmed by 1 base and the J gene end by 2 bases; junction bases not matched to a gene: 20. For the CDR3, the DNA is TGCGCCAGCAGCCAAGTAACTCCGGTCAACAGGGGAATCTCTCCCTACGAGCAGTACTTC. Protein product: CASSQVTPVNRGISPYEQYF.

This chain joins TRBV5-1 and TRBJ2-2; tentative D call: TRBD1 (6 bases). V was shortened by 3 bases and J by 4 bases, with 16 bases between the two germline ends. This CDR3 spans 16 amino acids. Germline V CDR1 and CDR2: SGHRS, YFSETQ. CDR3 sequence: CASSSSRGFSTGELFF. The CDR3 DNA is TGCGCCAGCAGCTCCTCTAGGGGGTTCTCCACCGGGGAGCTGTTTTTT.

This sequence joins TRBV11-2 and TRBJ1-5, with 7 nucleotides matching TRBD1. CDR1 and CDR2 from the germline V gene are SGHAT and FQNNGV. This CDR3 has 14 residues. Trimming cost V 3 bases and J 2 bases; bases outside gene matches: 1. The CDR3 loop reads CASSFTGGNQPQHF. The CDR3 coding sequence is TGTGCCAGCAGCTTTACAGGGGGCAATCAGCCCCAGCATTTT.